This T cell receptor (beta chain) derives from a study of T cells in Graves' hyperthyroidism and ophthalmopathy. General study results and limits: In validation, the model predicted ophthalmopathy. These predictions came a median approximately 5.9 months before onset.

The source material, RNA transcripts, was used to amplify TCR beta CDR3 regions. The study used the HTBI primer set for a first-round RT-PCR of the TCR CDR3. MiXCR, run by TCRdb on the multiplex PCR reads, gives a single entry per CDR3 protein. The sample shows hundreds of thousands of distinct CDR3 sequences, approximately 14% of them seen only once. The germline V gene has CDR1 KGHDR and CDR2 SFDVKD. Trimming shortened V by 3 bases and J by 4 bases, and 13 bases separated the two germline ends. CDR3 size: 15 residues. Many counts were recorded for this clonotype. The antigen is not known. Diagnosing involved the use of clinical symptoms, serum thyroxine and TRAb, thyroid ultrasound and orbital computed tomography.

This TCR came from a woman younger than 35 with Graves' hyperthyroidism. J is TRBJ2-3 and V is TRBV24-1, with D maybe TRBD1 (6 bases). Sequenced input: blood. The CDR3 here is CATSDPGQRADTQYF. The CDR3, as DNA: TGTGCCACCAGTGATCCCGGACAGAGGGCAGATACGCAGTATTTT.